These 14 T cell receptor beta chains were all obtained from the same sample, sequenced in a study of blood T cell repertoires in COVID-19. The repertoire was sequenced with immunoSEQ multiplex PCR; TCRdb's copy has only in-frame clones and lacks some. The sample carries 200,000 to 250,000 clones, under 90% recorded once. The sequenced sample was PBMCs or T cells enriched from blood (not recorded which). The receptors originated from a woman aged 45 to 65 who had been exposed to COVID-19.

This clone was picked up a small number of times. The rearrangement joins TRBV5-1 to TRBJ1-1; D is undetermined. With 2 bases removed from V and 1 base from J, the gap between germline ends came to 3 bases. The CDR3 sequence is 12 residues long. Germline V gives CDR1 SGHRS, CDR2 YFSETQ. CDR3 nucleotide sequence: TGCGCCAGCAGCTTCTCGAACACTGAAGCTTTCTTT. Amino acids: CASSFSNTEAFF. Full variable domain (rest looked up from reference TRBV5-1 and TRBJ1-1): KAGVTQTPRYLIKTRGQQVTLSCSPISGHRSVSWYQQTPGQGLQFLFEYFSETQRNKGNFPGRFSGRQFSNSRSEMNVSTLELGDSALYLCASSFSNTEAFFGQGTRLTVV.

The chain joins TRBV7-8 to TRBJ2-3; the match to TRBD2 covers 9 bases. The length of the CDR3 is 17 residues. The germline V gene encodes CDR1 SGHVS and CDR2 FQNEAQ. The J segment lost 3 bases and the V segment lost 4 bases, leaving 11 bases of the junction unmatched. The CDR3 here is CASSSHRGSGGTDTQYF. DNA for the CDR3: TGTGCCAGCAGCTCCCACCGGGGTAGCGGGGGTACAGATACGCAGTATTTT.

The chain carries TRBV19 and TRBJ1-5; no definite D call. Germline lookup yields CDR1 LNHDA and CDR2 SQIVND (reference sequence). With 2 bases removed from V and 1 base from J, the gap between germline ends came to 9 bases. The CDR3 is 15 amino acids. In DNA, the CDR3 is TGTGCCAGTAGTATACAGGATAGAAGCAATCAGCCCCAGCATTTT. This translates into CASSIQDRSNQPQHF.

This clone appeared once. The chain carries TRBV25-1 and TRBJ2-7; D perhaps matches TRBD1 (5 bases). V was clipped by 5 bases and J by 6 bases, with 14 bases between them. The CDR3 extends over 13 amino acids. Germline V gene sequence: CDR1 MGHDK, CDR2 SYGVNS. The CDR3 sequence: CASSPSFGAEQYF. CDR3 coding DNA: TGTGCCAGCAGTCCTTCCTTTGGGGCCGAGCAGTACTTC.

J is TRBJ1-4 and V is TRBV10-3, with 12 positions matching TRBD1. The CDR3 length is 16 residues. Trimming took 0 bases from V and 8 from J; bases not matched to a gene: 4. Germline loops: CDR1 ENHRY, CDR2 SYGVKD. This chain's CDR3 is CAISESRDRGREKLFF. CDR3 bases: TGTGCCATCAGTGAGTCCCGGGACAGGGGGCGCGAAAAACTGTTTTTT.

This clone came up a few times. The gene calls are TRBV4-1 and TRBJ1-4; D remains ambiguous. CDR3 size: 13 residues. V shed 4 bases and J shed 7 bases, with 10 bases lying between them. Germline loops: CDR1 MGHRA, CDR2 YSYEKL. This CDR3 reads CASSLLWSEKLFF. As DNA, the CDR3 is TGCGCCAGCAGCCTGCTCTGGAGTGAAAAACTGTTTTTT.

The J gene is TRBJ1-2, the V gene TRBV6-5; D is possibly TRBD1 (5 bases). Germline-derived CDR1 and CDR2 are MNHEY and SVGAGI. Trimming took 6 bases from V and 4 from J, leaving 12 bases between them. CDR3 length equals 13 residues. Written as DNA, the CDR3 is TGTGCCAGCAGCCACCGGCAGGGCTATGGCTACACCTTC. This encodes CASSHRQGYGYTF.

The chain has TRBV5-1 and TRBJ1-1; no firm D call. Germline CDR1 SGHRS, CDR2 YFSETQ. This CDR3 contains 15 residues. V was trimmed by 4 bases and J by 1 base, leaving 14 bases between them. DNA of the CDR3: TGCGCCAGCAGCCACGGTAACAACAGGAACACTGAAGCTTTCTTT. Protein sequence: CASSHGNNRNTEAFF.

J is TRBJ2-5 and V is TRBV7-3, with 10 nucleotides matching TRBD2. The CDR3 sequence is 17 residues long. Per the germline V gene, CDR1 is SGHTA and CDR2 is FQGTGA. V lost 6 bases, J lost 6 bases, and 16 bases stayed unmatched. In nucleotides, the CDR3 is TGTGCCAGCAGGTCAGATTATAGCGGGGGGCTTCGAAAGACCCAGTACTTC. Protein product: CASRSDYSGGLRKTQYF.

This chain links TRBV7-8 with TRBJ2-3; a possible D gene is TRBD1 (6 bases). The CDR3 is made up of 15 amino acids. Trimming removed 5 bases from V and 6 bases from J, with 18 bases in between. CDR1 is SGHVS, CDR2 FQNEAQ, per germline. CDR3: CASSNTRGRMDTQYF. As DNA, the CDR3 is TGTGCCAGCAGCAACACCAGGGGCAGGATGGATACGCAGTATTTT.

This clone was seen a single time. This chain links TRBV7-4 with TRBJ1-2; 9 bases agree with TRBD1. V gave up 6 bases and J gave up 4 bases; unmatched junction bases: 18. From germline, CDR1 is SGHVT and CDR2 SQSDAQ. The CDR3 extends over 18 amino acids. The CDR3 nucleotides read TGTGCCAGCAGTCGATTAGGGGGCTTAATGGACAGGGGCTATGGCTACACCTTC. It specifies CASSRLGGLMDRGYGYTF.

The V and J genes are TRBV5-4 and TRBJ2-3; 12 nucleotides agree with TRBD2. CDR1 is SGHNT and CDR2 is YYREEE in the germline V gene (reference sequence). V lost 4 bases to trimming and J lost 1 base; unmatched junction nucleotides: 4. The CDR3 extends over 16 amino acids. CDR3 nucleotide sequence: TGTGCCAGCAGCACAAGGACTAGCGGGGGCACAGATACGCAGTATTTT. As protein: CASSTRTSGGTDTQYF.

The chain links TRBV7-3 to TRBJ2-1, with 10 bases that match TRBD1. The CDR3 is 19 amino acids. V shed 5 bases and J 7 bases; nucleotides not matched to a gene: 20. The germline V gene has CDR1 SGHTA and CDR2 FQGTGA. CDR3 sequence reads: CASSPAGTGAPGGINEQFF. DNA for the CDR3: TGTGCCAGCAGCCCGGCAGGGACAGGGGCCCCCGGAGGAATAAATGAGCAGTTCTTC.

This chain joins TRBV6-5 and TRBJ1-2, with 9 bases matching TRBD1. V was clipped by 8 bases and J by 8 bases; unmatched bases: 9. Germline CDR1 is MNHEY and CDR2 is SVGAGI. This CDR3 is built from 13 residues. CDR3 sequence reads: CASGDREVGGYTF. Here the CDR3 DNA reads TGTGCCAGCGGGGACAGGGAAGTCGGGGGCTACACCTTC.